These 19 T cell receptor beta chains were sequenced from one sample in a study of beta chain features in type 1 diabetes. Investigators reverse transcribed all isolated RNA, so they sequenced expressed TCRB transcripts. The protocol was immunoSEQ multiplex PCR, while the TCRdb copy is restricted to in-frame clones and leaves out a portion. The table lists approximately 250,000 clones, 12% to 15% of them singletons. Sequences were obtained from naive CD4+ T cells from blood. The receptors were gathered from a woman between 35 and 50 years old in good health.

The chain links TRBV4-2 to TRBJ2-5; TRBD1 is a possible D gene (7 bases). CDR1 and CDR2 from the germline V gene are LGHNA and YNFKEQ. The CDR3 is 14 residues long. V was trimmed by 3 bases and J by 5 bases, leaving 13 bases between them. CDR3 DNA: TGTGCCAGCAGCCACGCAGGAGGGGGCGAGACCCAGTACTTC. Amino acids: CASSHAGGGETQYF.

The chain employs TRBV7-8 and TRBJ1-6, with 7 bases aligning to TRBD1. V lost 5 bases, J lost 9 bases, and 16 bases stayed unmatched. CDR1 SGHVS and CDR2 FQNEAQ come from the germline V gene. The CDR3 sequence is 17 residues long. The CDR3 sequence is CASSQWTGGVVGSPLHF. In nucleotides, the CDR3 is TGTGCCAGCAGCCAATGGACAGGAGGAGTGGTTGGTTCACCCCTCCACTTT.

The V and J genes are TRBV19 and TRBJ2-3, with D tentatively TRBD1 (6 bases). Looked up from germline, CDR1 is LNHDA and CDR2 is SQIVND (reference sequence). The CDR3 loop spans 14 amino acids. V lost 7 bases and J 3 bases, leaving 14 bases between the germline ends. CDR3 loop: CASKDSSLTDTQYF. Written as DNA, the CDR3 is TGTGCCAGTAAGGACAGCAGTTTAACAGATACGCAGTATTTT.

This clone has a handful of counts. CDR3 region: CASSMIGTGTDEQYF. CDR3 DNA: TGTGCCAGTAGTATGATAGGGACAGGAACCGACGAGCAGTACTTC. The chain combines TRBV19 with TRBJ2-7; 8 bases match TRBD1. In germline, CDR1 is LNHDA, CDR2 SQIVND (reference sequence). V was clipped by 3 bases and J by 5 bases; unmatched bases: 9. The CDR3 totals 15 residues.

This clone was seen only a few times. The gene calls are TRBV7-2 and TRBJ2-3; 11 bases are a match to TRBD2. Trimming took 3 bases from V and 4 from J; bases not matched to a gene: 6. CDR1 and CDR2 from the germline V gene are SGHTA and FQGNSA. This CDR3 has 16 residues. In DNA, the CDR3 is TGTGCCAGCAGCTTCATAGCGGGGGGGCCCCCAGATACGCAGTATTTT. This translates into CASSFIAGGPPDTQYF.

This sequence joins TRBV18 and TRBJ2-3, with 12 bases matching TRBD2. In germline, CDR1 is KGHSH, CDR2 LQKENI. The CDR3 loop spans 17 amino acids. Germline trimming cut 3 bases from V and 3 bases from J; bases unmatched to any gene: 7. CDR3 nucleotides: TGTGCCAGCTCACCTAACACCGGGACTAGCGGGACAGATACGCAGTATTTT. It translates to CASSPNTGTSGTDTQYF.

This clone came up a few times. The V call is TRBV7-8, the J call TRBJ2-1; TRBD1 matches 7 bases. This CDR3 has 16 amino acids. CDR1 and CDR2 from the germline V gene are SGHVS and FQNEAQ. Trimming at V came to 5 bases and at J to 6 bases, leaving 13 bases not matched to a gene. CDR3 nucleotides: TGTGCCAGCAGCCACCGGGGCAGGGGGTTCCGCAATGAGCAGTTCTTC. This translates into CASSHRGRGFRNEQFF.

This clone was observed a few times. The chain carries TRBV9 and TRBJ2-2; 12 bases match TRBD1. Germline V gene lookup returns CDR1 SGDLS and CDR2 YYNGEE. Losses at the gene ends were 4 bases for V and 7 bases for J; bases not matched to a gene: 14. CDR3 length equals 18 residues. The CDR3 sequence is CASSTSGGTGGFGGELFF. For the CDR3, the DNA is TGTGCCAGCAGCACCTCGGGAGGGACAGGGGGCTTCGGCGGGGAGCTGTTTTTT.

This clone was detected only a few times. This rearrangement joins TRBV7-6 to TRBJ2-5; 9 nucleotides agree with TRBD2. V gave up 8 bases and J gave up 7 bases; unmatched junction bases: 8. Germline V CDR1 and CDR2: SGHVS, FNYEAQ. CDR3 length equals 13 residues. The CDR3 nucleotides read TGTGCCAGCCTAGCGGGGAGCACGGGGACCCAGTACTTC. This sequence encodes CASLAGSTGTQYF.

The V and J genes are TRBV5-1 and TRBJ2-2; D remains unclear. The CDR3 extends over 14 amino acids. Germline V gives CDR1 SGHRS, CDR2 YFSETQ. V was clipped by 3 bases and J by 2 bases, with 8 bases between them. CDR3 bases: TGCGCCAGCAGCTCGACTTCTAACACCGGGGAGCTGTTTTTT. Amino acids: CASSSTSNTGELFF. The whole variable domain, remainder taken from reference TRBV5-1 and TRBJ2-2, is KAGVTQTPRYLIKTRGQQVTLSCSPISGHRSVSWYQQTPGQGLQFLFEYFSETQRNKGNFPGRFSGRQFSNSRSEMNVSTLELGDSALYLCASSSTSNTGELFFGEGSRLTVL.

The chain is built from TRBV7-9 and TRBJ1-1; perhaps TRBD1 as D (5 bases). CDR3 length: 15 amino acids. The germline V gene encodes CDR1 SEHNR and CDR2 FQNEAQ (reference sequence). The V gene lost 5 bases and the J gene lost 6 bases, with 19 bases spanning the gap. CDR3 loop: CASSPKGVIVAEAFF. As DNA, the CDR3 is TGTGCCAGCAGCCCCAAAGGGGTTATTGTCGCTGAAGCTTTCTTT.

This clone was recorded only once. This sequence joins TRBV5-5 and TRBJ2-7; the D is unclear. Germline CDR1 is SGHKS and CDR2 is YYEKEE (reference sequence). The CDR3 consists of 12 residues. V dropped 3 bases and J dropped 3 bases, with 7 bases sitting between them. CDR3 nucleotides: TGTGCCAGCAGCTACAGCTACTACGAGCAGTACTTC. It codes for CASSYSYYEQYF.

This clone was seen a handful of times. This rearrangement joins TRBV6-6 to TRBJ2-7, with a possible D match to TRBD2 (5 bases). V lost 8 bases and J 3 bases, leaving 17 bases between the germline ends. Germline-derived CDR1 and CDR2 are MNHNY and SVGAGI (reference sequence). The CDR3 is made up of 14 amino acids. The DNA for the CDR3 is TGTGCCAGCTCGCAGACGGTCCGGGGCTACGAGCAGTACTTC. Its translation: CASSQTVRGYEQYF.

The sample holds a few counts of this clone. The chain employs TRBV15 and TRBJ1-4; TRBD1 might be the D (6 bases). CDR1 and CDR2 from the germline V gene are LNHNV and YYDKDF (reference sequence). With 0 bases removed from V and 3 bases from J, the gap between germline ends came to 8 bases. The CDR3 has 15 amino acids. CDR3: CATSRDQGSNEKLFF. The CDR3 bases are TGTGCCACCAGCAGAGATCAGGGGTCTAATGAAAAACTGTTTTTT. Supplemented by reference TRBV15 and TRBJ1-4, the full variable domain reads DAMVIQNPRYQVTQFGKPVTLSCSQTLNHNVMYWYQQKSSQAPKLLFHYYDKDFNNEADTPDNFQSRRPNTSFCFLDIRSPGLGDTAMYLCATSRDQGSNEKLFFGSGTQLSVL.

This clone was counted only a few times. The chain carries TRBV2 and TRBJ2-2; no clear D. Germline V gene sequence: CDR1 SNHLY, CDR2 FYNNEI. Deletions cut 3 bases from V and 7 bases from J, with 15 bases between. This CDR3 comprises 15 residues. CDR3 coding DNA: TGTGCCAGCAGTGACTTTTTCCGAGGAGTCGGGGAGCTGTTTTTT. Translated, it gives CASSDFFRGVGELFF.

Notes on this clone: The sample carries other DNA sequences with the same CDR3. The V call is TRBV7-2, the J call TRBJ2-3; D unresolved. Germline V gives CDR1 SGHTA, CDR2 FQGNSA. V shed 2 bases and J shed 2 bases, with 2 bases lying between them. The CDR3 totals 12 residues. The CDR3 bases are TGTGCCAGCAGCTTATACACAGATACGCAGTATTTT. Translation gives CASSLYTDTQYF.

V usage is TRBV5-4 and J usage is TRBJ1-3; D is uncertain. Per the germline V gene, CDR1 is SGHNT and CDR2 is YYREEE (reference sequence). Trimming shortened V by 1 base and J by 0 bases, and 11 bases separated the two germline ends. This CDR3 region has 16 residues. The CDR3 nucleotides read TGTGCCAGCAGCTTGAGCCCGGTCGGCTCTGGAAACACCATATATTTT. Residues: CASSLSPVGSGNTIYF.

The V gene is TRBV19, the J gene TRBJ1-5, with 7 bases lining up with TRBD1. The CDR3 has 14 amino acids. V was pared by 3 bases and J by 2 bases, with 1 base of the junction left unmatched. Germline V gene lookup returns CDR1 LNHDA and CDR2 SQIVND (reference sequence). DNA of the CDR3: TGTGCCAGTAGTATCGACAGGGGCAATCAGCCCCAGCATTTT. Its protein is CASSIDRGNQPQHF.

This clone occurred many times. The gene calls are TRBV14 and TRBJ2-1; TRBD1 aligns across 7 bases. The germline gives CDR1 SGHDN, CDR2 FVKESK. V shed 2 bases, J shed 6 bases, and the junction held 4 bases outside the gene matches. The CDR3 has 14 residues. The CDR3 nucleotides read TGTGCCAGCAGCCAACCCACAGGGGTCAATGAGCAGTTCTTC. Its protein is CASSQPTGVNEQFF.